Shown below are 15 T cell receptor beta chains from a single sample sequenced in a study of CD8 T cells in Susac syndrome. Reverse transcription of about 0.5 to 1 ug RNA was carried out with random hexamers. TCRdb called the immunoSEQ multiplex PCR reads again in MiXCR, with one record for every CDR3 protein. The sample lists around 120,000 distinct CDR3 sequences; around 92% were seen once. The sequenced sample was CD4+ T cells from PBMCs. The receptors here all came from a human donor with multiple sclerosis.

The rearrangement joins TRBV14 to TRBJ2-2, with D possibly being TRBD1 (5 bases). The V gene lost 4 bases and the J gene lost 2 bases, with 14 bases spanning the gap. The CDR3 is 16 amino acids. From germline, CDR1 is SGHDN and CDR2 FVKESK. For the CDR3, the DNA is TGTGCCAGCAGCCGAATACGACAGAGTAACACCGGGGAGCTGTTTTTT. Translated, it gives CASSRIRQSNTGELFF.

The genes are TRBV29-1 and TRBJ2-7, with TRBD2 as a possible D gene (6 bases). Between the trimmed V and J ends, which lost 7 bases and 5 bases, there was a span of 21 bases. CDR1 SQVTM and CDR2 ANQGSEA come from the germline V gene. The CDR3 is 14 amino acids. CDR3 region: CSGGGGAQTHEQYF. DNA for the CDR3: TGCAGCGGGGGAGGCGGGGCCCAAACCCACGAGCAGTACTTC.

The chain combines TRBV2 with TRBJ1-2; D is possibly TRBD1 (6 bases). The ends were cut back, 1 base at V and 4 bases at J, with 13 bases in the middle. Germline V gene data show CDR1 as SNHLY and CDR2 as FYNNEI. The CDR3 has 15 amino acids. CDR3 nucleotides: TGTGCCAGCAGTGAAGTTGGGGGCCAGATCTATGGCTACACCTTC. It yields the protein CASSEVGGQIYGYTF.

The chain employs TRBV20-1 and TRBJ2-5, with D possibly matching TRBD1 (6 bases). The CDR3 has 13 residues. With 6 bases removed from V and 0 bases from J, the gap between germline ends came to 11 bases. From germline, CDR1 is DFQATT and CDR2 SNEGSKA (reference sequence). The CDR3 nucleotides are TGCAGTGCCGCCTGGACAGACCAAGAGACCCAGTACTTC. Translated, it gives CSAAWTDQETQYF.

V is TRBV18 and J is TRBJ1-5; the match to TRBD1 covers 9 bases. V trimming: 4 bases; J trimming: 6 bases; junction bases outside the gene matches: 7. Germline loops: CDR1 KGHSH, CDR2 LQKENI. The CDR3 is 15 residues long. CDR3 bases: TGTGCCAGCTCACTTCCTACAGGGGGCCCTCAGCCCCAGCATTTT. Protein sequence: CASSLPTGGPQPQHF. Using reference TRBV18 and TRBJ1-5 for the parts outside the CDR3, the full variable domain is NAGVMQNPRHLVRRRGQEARLRCSPMKGHSHVYWYRQLPEEGLKFMVYLQKENIIDESGMPKERFSAEFPKEGPSILRIQQVVRGDSAAYFCASSLPTGGPQPQHFGDGTRLSIL.

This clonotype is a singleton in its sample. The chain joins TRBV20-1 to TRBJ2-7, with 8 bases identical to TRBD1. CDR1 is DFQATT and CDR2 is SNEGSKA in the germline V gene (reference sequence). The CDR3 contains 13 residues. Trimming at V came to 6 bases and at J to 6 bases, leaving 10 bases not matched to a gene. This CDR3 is CSAKSTQGAEQYF. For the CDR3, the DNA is TGCAGTGCAAAGTCGACCCAGGGGGCCGAGCAGTACTTC.

CDR3 protein: CASSPLRNSNQPQHF. CDR3 sequence (DNA): TGTGCCAGCAGCCCACTTCGCAATAGCAATCAGCCCCAGCATTTT. The rearrangement uses TRBV4-2 and TRBJ1-5, with D unclear. The germline CDR1 and CDR2 sequences are LGHNA and YNFKEQ. The CDR3 is 15 residues long. The V and J ends lost 4 bases and 0 bases respectively, with 10 bases between them.

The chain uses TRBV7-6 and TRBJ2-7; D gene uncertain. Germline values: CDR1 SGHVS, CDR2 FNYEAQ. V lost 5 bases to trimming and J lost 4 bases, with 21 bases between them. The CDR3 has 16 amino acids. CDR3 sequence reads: CASSEGIVGSKYEQYF. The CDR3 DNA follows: TGTGCCAGCAGCGAAGGTATAGTAGGTAGTAAGTACGAGCAGTACTTC.

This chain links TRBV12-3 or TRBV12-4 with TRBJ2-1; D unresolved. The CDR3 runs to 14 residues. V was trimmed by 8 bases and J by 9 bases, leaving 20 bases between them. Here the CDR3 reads CASLRPKDSREQFF. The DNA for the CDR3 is TGTGCCAGCCTTCGGCCCAAAGATAGTCGTGAGCAGTTCTTC.

Here the CDR3 reads CASSRTSTGELFF. The CDR3 coding sequence is TGTGCCAGCAGTCGCACTTCCACCGGGGAGCTGTTTTTT. This chain links TRBV28 with TRBJ2-2; D ambiguous. Per germline, CDR1 MDHEN and CDR2 SYDVKM. The length of the CDR3 is 13 residues. V shed 5 bases and J shed 4 bases, with 8 bases lying between them. The variable domain in full, completed from reference TRBV28 and TRBJ2-2, reads DVKVTQSSRYLVKRTGEKVFLECVQDMDHENMFWYRQDPGLGLRLIYFSYDVKMKEKGDIPEGYSVSREKKERFSLILESASTNQTSMYLCASSRTSTGELFFGEGSRLTVL.

The CDR3 sequence is CASRSAGDQPQHF. The CDR3 bases are TGTGCCAGCAGGTCAGCCGGGGATCAGCCCCAGCATTTT. The J gene is TRBJ1-5, the V gene TRBV12-3 or TRBV12-4; D is unclear. V was pared by 6 bases and J by 5 bases, with 11 bases between. This CDR3 is built from 13 residues.

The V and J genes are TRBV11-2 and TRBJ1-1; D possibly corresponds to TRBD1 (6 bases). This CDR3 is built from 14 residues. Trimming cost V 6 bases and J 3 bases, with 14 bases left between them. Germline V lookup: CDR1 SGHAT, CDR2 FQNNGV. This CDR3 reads CASRRSRGDTEAFF. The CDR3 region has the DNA TGTGCCAGCAGACGAAGTAGGGGGGACACTGAAGCTTTCTTT.

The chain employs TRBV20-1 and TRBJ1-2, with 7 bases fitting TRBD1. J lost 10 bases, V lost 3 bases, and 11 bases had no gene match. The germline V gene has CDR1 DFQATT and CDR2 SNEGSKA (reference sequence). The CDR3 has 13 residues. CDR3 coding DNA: TGCAGTGCTAGCCACCAGGGGGGTGCCTACTACACCTTC. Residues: CSASHQGGAYYTF.

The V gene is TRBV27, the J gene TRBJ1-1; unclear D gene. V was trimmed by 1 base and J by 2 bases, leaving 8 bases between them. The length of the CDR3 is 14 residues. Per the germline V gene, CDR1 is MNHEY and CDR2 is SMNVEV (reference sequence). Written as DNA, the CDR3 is TGTGCCAGCAGTTTATACGGTCGAAACACTGAAGCTTTCTTT. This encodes CASSLYGRNTEAFF.

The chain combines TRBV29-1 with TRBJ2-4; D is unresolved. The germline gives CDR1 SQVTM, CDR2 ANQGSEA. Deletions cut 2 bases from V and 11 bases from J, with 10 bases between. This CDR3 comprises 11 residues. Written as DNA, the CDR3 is TGCAGCGTTGAAAAGGGATCGCTTCAGTACTTC. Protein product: CSVEKGSLQYF.